Presented here are 6 T cell receptor beta chains from one specimen sequenced in a study of T cells in Graves' hyperthyroidism and ophthalmopathy. Amplification of TCR beta CDR3 regions used RNA as the template. HTBI primers were the set used in a first-round RT-PCR of the TCR CDR3. TCRdb independently ran MiXCR on the multiplex PCR reads; one entry per CDR3 protein. The data contain about 570,000 distinct CDR3 sequences, around 45% of them seen just once; the ten biggest clones take up roughly 19%. The sample was peripheral blood or thyroid tissue (not recorded which). The receptors stem from an adult woman with Graves' disease, either hyperthyroidism or ophthalmopathy (not recorded which).

Many counts were recorded for this clonotype. The chain combines TRBV7-3 with TRBJ2-2; 8 nucleotides agree with TRBD2. J gave up 6 bases and V 5 bases, and 8 bases lay outside the gene matches. The CDR3 runs 15 residues. Germline V gene sequence: CDR1 SGHTA, CDR2 FQGTGA. The CDR3 DNA follows: TGTGCCAGCAGCAACAAGGCGGGAGGAGCCGGGGAGCTGTTTTTT. Its protein is CASSNKAGGAGELFF. Full variable domain (outside the CDR3, taken from reference TRBV7-3 and TRBJ2-2): GAGVSQTPSNKVTEKGKYVELRCDPISGHTALYWYRQSLGQGPEFLIYFQGTGAADDSGLPNDRFFAVRPEGSVSTLKIQRTERGDSAVYLCASSNKAGGAGELFFGEGSRLTVL.

A remark on this clonotype: One junction end disagrees with the germline gene, perhaps due to a read error. The CDR3 DNA follows: TGTGCCATCAGTAAAACTAGCGGGAGGCCGAATGGGCAGTTCTTC. It codes for CAISKTSGRPNGQFF. V and J are TRBV10-3 and TRBJ2-1; 12 nucleotides line up with TRBD2. This CDR3 region has 15 residues. Germline V lookup: CDR1 ENHRY, CDR2 SYGVKD.

There are many counts of this clonotype. One end of the junction is discordant with germline, which a read error may explain. The chain links TRBV5-5 to TRBJ1-2, with TRBD1 matching 9 bases. CDR3 length equals 11 residues. Germline CDR1 is SGHKS and CDR2 is YYEKEE (reference sequence). The CDR3 protein is CASSATGGLIF. The CDR3 coding sequence is TGTGCCAGCAGCGCAACAGGGGGCCTAATATTC.

The chain uses TRBV13 and TRBJ1-1; 10 positions match TRBD1. The CDR3 loop spans 14 amino acids. Germline V CDR1 and CDR2: PRHDT, FYEKMQ (reference sequence). With 5 bases clipped from V and 13 bases from J, the junction kept 13 bases outside the gene matches. CDR3 sequence reads: CASSVAPGQGPDFF. The DNA for the CDR3 is TGTGCCAGCAGCGTAGCTCCGGGACAGGGGCCGGATTTCTTT.

About this clonotype itself: The germline gene is not matched at one end of the junction; a read error may be the cause. The chain links TRBV4-2 to TRBJ1-4, with D hard to call. The length of the CDR3 is 15 residues. Germline V lookup: CDR1 LGHNA, CDR2 YNFKEQ. The CDR3 region has the DNA TGTGCCAGCAGAGGTCGAGGATCAACGAATGAAAAACTGTTTTTT. As protein: CASRGRGSTNEKLFF.

This clonotype was seen many times. The V call is TRBV6-6, the J call TRBJ2-5; 7 bases match TRBD2. CDR3 size: 14 residues. Germline V gives CDR1 MNHNY, CDR2 SVGAGI (reference sequence). J was trimmed by 3 bases and V by 5 bases; bases with no gene match: 6. CDR3 DNA: TGTGCCAGCAGTCCCGGACTAGTGAAAGAGACCCAGTACTTC. This sequence encodes CASSPGLVKETQYF.